A selection of T cell receptor beta chains follows, all from one sample in a study of shared clonotypes between healthy human individuals. The repertoire was sequenced with immunoSEQ multiplex PCR; TCRdb's copy has only in-frame clones and lacks some. The sample includes 85,000 to 100,000 clones, approximately 63% seen only once; the top ten take about 50%. The sample consisted of memory CD8+ T cells sorted from blood. Source of these receptors: a man aged 25 to 40 in good health. CDR3s include the opening cysteine and the closing phenylalanine or tryptophan. Fields, in order: D gene, V gene, clone size, J gene, CDR3 protein, CDR3 DNA. A D gene is named only where the DNA matches it firmly. The size of a clone is reported for some rows only, either as once, few or many, or as a class for expanded clones.

D: NA
V: TRBV6-5
size: NA
J: TRBJ2-6
CDR3: CASRNLGPGANVLTF
DNA: TGTGCCAGCAGGAATTTGGGCCCTGGGGCCAACGTCCTGACTTTC

D: NA
V: TRBV19
size: NA
J: TRBJ2-1
CDR3: CASSKGLQRNEQFF
DNA: TGTGCCAGTAGTAAGGGACTGCAAAGGAATGAGCAGTTCTTC

D: NA
V: TRBV6-4
size: NA
J: TRBJ2-2
CDR3: CASSGGSTGELFF
DNA: TGTGCCAGCAGTGGGGGGAGCACCGGGGAGCTGTTTTTT

D: NA
V: TRBV30
size: few
J: TRBJ1-5
CDR3: CAWSLTGRNQPQHF
DNA: TGTGCCTGGAGTTTGACAGGACGCAATCAGCCCCAGCATTTT

D: NA
V: TRBV13
size: few
J: TRBJ2-1
CDR3: CASSPTVSYNEQFF
DNA: TGTGCCAGCAGCCCGACAGTAAGCTACAATGAGCAGTTCTTC

D: TRBD2
V: TRBV28
size: NA
J: TRBJ2-3
CDR3: CASSQTPGGQRDTQYF
DNA: TGTGCCAGCAGTCAAACGCCGGGAGGTCAGCGGGATACGCAGTATTTT

D: NA
V: TRBV7-9
size: NA
J: TRBJ2-5
CDR3: CASSPVRSLYQETQYF
DNA: TGTGCCAGCAGCCCCGTGAGGAGTTTGTACCAAGAGACCCAGTACTTC

D: NA
V: TRBV7-2
size: NA
J: TRBJ2-3
CDR3: CASSSNSGTLQYF
DNA: TGTGCCAGCAGCTCCAATTCCGGGACTCTGCAGTATTTT

D: NA
V: TRBV11-2
size: NA
J: TRBJ1-1
CDR3: CASSLSSSVEAFF
DNA: TGTGCCAGCAGCTTGTCGTCTTCGGTCGAAGCTTTCTTT

D: TRBD2
V: TRBV6-4
size: NA
J: TRBJ2-3
CDR3: CASSDSTGGPDTQYF
DNA: TGTGCCAGCAGTGACTCAACGGGAGGGCCAGATACGCAGTATTTT

D: NA
V: TRBV7-9
size: NA
J: TRBJ2-2
CDR3: CASSLDLASGELFF
DNA: TGTGCCAGCAGCTTAGATTTAGCGAGCGGGGAGCTGTTTTTT

D: NA
V: TRBV7-6
size: many
J: TRBJ1-5
CDR3: CASSLEPGNQPQHF
DNA: TGTGCCAGCAGCTTAGAGCCAGGGAATCAGCCCCAGCATTTT

D: TRBD2
V: TRBV19
size: NA
J: TRBJ2-3
CDR3: CASSGAGGPDTQYF
DNA: TGTGCCAGTTCTGGGGCGGGAGGGCCAGATACGCAGTATTTT

D: TRBD1
V: TRBV6-5
size: few
J: TRBJ2-7
CDR3: CASSSGTGGYEQYF
DNA: TGTGCCAGCAGCTCCGGGACAGGGGGATACGAGCAGTACTTC

D: NA
V: TRBV6-1
size: few
J: TRBJ2-3
CDR3: CASSEAGGTGSDTQYF
DNA: TGTGCCAGCAGTGAAGCGGGGGGGACAGGCTCAGATACGCAGTATTTT

D: NA
V: TRBV28
size: NA
J: TRBJ2-7
CDR3: CASRGVQGQTSSPYSSYEQYF
DNA: TGTGCCAGCAGGGGCGTGCAGGGACAGACTAGCTCACCTTATAGCTCCTACGAGCAGTACTTC

D: NA
V: TRBV7-2
size: NA
J: TRBJ2-7
CDR3: CASSLKGGTYEQYF
DNA: TGTGCCAGCAGCTTAAAAGGCGGGACGTACGAGCAGTACTTC

D: NA
V: TRBV5-1
size: NA
J: TRBJ2-1
CDR3: CATSSPAGTGEQFF
DNA: TGCGCCACCAGCTCCCCCGCGGGGACGGGGGAGCAGTTCTTC

D: NA
V: TRBV5-4
size: NA
J: TRBJ2-2
CDR3: CASRDSGGAGELFF
DNA: TGTGCCAGCAGGGACAGTGGGGGAGCCGGGGAGCTGTTTTTT

D: TRBD2
V: TRBV15
size: few
J: TRBJ2-5
CDR3: CATSGGTRVHQETQYF
DNA: TGTGCCACCAGCGGCGGGACTAGGGTACACCAAGAGACCCAGTACTTC

D: NA
V: TRBV7-9
size: NA
J: TRBJ2-7
CDR3: CASSLPRDKPYEQYF
DNA: TGTGCCAGCAGCCTCCCCCGGGACAAACCCTACGAGCAGTACTTC

D: NA
V: TRBV11-2
size: NA
J: TRBJ2-5
CDR3: CASRPIQGNQETQYF
DNA: TGTGCCAGCAGACCAATACAGGGAAACCAAGAGACCCAGTACTTC

D: NA
V: TRBV10-3
size: NA
J: TRBJ1-5
CDR3: CAITDLADQPQHF
DNA: TGTGCCATCACAGACCTGGCGGATCAGCCCCAGCATTTT

D: NA
V: TRBV28
size: NA
J: TRBJ2-7
CDR3: CASSEIYEQYF
DNA: TGTGCCAGCAGTGAGATCTACGAGCAGTACTTC

D: NA
V: TRBV4-2
size: NA
J: TRBJ2-2
CDR3: CASSLGWGSDTGELFF
DNA: TGTGCCAGCAGCCTAGGGTGGGGGAGTGATACCGGGGAGCTGTTTTTT

D: TRBD2
V: TRBV5-6
size: few
J: TRBJ2-2
CDR3: CASSDGLAGDQELFF
DNA: TGTGCCAGCAGCGATGGGTTAGCGGGAGATCAGGAGCTGTTTTTT

D: TRBD1
V: TRBV25-1
size: NA
J: TRBJ1-5
CDR3: CASSGKGQEYSNQPQHF
DNA: TGTGCCAGCAGTGGGAAGGGACAGGAGTATAGCAATCAGCCCCAGCATTTT

D: NA
V: TRBV21-1
size: NA
J: TRBJ1-1
CDR3: CASNTFLENTEAFF
DNA: TGTGCCAGCAACACTTTCCTCGAGAACACTGAAGCTTTCTTT

D: TRBD2
V: TRBV7-9
size: NA
J: TRBJ2-3
CDR3: CASSFPTSGTDTQYF
DNA: TGTGCCAGCAGCTTCCCAACTAGCGGCACAGATACGCAGTATTTT

D: TRBD1
V: TRBV5-5
size: NA
J: TRBJ2-5
CDR3: CASSLAGTGETQYF
DNA: TGTGCCAGCAGCTTGGCCGGGACAGGGGAGACCCAGTACTTC

D: NA
V: TRBV18
size: NA
J: TRBJ1-3
CDR3: CASSPGSSGNTIYF
DNA: TGTGCCAGCTCGCCAGGGAGCTCTGGAAACACCATATATTTT

D: TRBD1
V: TRBV19
size: NA
J: TRBJ2-7
CDR3: CASSTPGTGRVTF
DNA: TGTGCCAGTAGTACGCCGGGGACAGGGCGGGTTACCTTC

D: NA
V: TRBV6-1
size: NA
J: TRBJ1-1
CDR3: CASSGTPPGPLRGNTEAFF
DNA: TGTGCCAGCAGTGGTACACCGCCGGGACCCTTACGAGGGAACACTGAAGCTTTCTTT

D: NA
V: TRBV7-4
size: once
J: TRBJ1-1
CDR3: CASSLGVTEAFF
DNA: TGTGCCAGCAGCTTAGGCGTCACTGAAGCTTTCTTT

D: TRBD1
V: TRBV5-1
size: NA
J: TRBJ1-1
CDR3: CASRYDLGTGGTEAFF
DNA: TGCGCCAGCAGATATGATCTAGGGACAGGGGGCACTGAAGCTTTCTTT

D: NA
V: TRBV21-1
size: many
J: TRBJ1-4
CDR3: CASSKKNRGKEKLFF
DNA: TGTGCCAGCAGCAAAAAAAACAGGGGGAAGGAAAAACTGTTTTTT

D: NA
V: TRBV7-6
size: NA
J: TRBJ2-6
CDR3: CASSLEINLSGANVLTF
DNA: TGTGCCAGCAGCTTAGAGATCAACCTCTCTGGGGCCAACGTCCTGACTTTC

D: TRBD2
V: TRBV15
size: NA
J: TRBJ2-1
CDR3: CATSSGTPGLAGGAYNEQFF
DNA: TGTGCCACCAGCAGCGGAACCCCGGGACTAGCGGGAGGGGCCTACAATGAGCAGTTCTTC

D: TRBD1
V: TRBV6-1
size: NA
J: TRBJ2-7
CDR3: CASGSVSGGFYEQYF
DNA: TGTGCCAGCGGTAGCGTTTCAGGGGGCTTTTACGAGCAGTACTTC

D: NA
V: TRBV11-3
size: once
J: TRBJ2-2
CDR3: CASSSTVTGELFF
DNA: TGTGCCAGCAGCTCGACGGTCACCGGGGAGCTGTTTTTT

D: NA
V: TRBV9
size: NA
J: TRBJ2-5
CDR3: CASSVGVGQETQYF
DNA: TGTGCCAGCAGCGTAGGAGTGGGCCAAGAGACCCAGTACTTC

D: NA
V: TRBV5-1
size: NA
J: TRBJ1-2
CDR3: CASSSGPVDYGYTF
DNA: TGCGCCAGCAGCTCCGGACCCGTTGACTATGGCTACACCTTC

D: NA
V: TRBV7-9
size: NA
J: TRBJ2-2
CDR3: CASSLWVRGTTGELFF
DNA: TGTGCCAGCAGCTTATGGGTTCGCGGTACCACCGGGGAGCTGTTTTTT

D: NA
V: TRBV11-3
size: NA
J: TRBJ1-2
CDR3: CASSSRSDRYTF
DNA: TGTGCCAGCAGCTCCCGCAGTGACCGCTACACCTTC

D: TRBD2
V: TRBV5-1
size: NA
J: TRBJ2-7
CDR3: CASSLPGGRASPSYEQYF
DNA: TGCGCCAGCAGCTTGCCCGGCGGGAGGGCCTCCCCCTCCTACGAGCAGTACTTC

D: NA
V: TRBV6-6
size: once
J: TRBJ2-1
CDR3: CASSFDGKQFF
DNA: TGTGCCAGCAGCTTCGACGGAAAGCAGTTCTTC

D: NA
V: TRBV6-1
size: NA
J: TRBJ1-3
CDR3: CASSDRGKGNTIYF
DNA: TGTGCCAGCAGTGACAGGGGTAAAGGAAACACCATATATTTT

D: TRBD2
V: TRBV6-1
size: NA
J: TRBJ2-7
CDR3: CASSEAGGRRNEQYF
DNA: TGTGCCAGCAGTGAAGCGGGGGGGAGAAGGAACGAGCAGTACTTC

D: NA
V: TRBV6-1
size: many
J: TRBJ1-5
CDR3: CASSEVKGSGFSNQPQHF
DNA: TGTGCCAGCAGTGAAGTTAAGGGCAGTGGGTTTAGCAATCAGCCCCAGCATTTT

D: NA
V: TRBV7-6
size: NA
J: TRBJ2-7
CDR3: CASSYQGGNFYEQYF
DNA: TGTGCCAGCAGCTACCAGGGGGGAAACTTCTACGAGCAGTACTTC

D: NA
V: TRBV7-9
size: NA
J: TRBJ1-1
CDR3: CASSPIQVLNTEAFF
DNA: TGTGCCAGCAGCCCCATACAGGTACTGAACACTGAAGCTTTCTTT

D: NA
V: TRBV29-1
size: NA
J: TRBJ2-3
CDR3: CSVLGQSASTDTQYF
DNA: TGCAGCGTACTAGGACAGTCCGCTAGCACAGATACGCAGTATTTT

D: NA
V: TRBV7-9
size: NA
J: TRBJ2-3
CDR3: CASTDGGTQGDTQYF
DNA: TGTGCCAGCACTGATGGCGGGACACAGGGAGATACGCAGTATTTT

D: NA
V: TRBV7-9
size: NA
J: TRBJ2-5
CDR3: CASSWDRQQETQYF
DNA: TGTGCCAGCAGCTGGGATCGTCAGCAAGAGACCCAGTACTTC

D: TRBD2
V: TRBV7-8
size: NA
J: TRBJ2-2
CDR3: CASSHPGGRDTGELFF
DNA: TGTGCCAGCAGCCATCCGGGGGGACGTGACACCGGGGAGCTGTTTTTT

D: TRBD1
V: TRBV7-6
size: few
J: TRBJ1-2
CDR3: CASSWTGGYGYTF
DNA: TGTGCCAGCAGCTGGACAGGGGGGTATGGCTACACCTTC

D: NA
V: TRBV6-5
size: NA
J: TRBJ2-5
CDR3: CASSQSGPQETQYF
DNA: TGTGCCAGCAGTCAAAGCGGGCCGCAAGAGACCCAGTACTTC